What follows are 4 T cell receptor beta chains derived from one specimen sequenced in a study of blood T cell repertoires in COVID-19. Assay: immunoSEQ multiplex PCR; the TCRdb copy retains only in-frame clones and omits some. The table lists under 200,000 clones, 80% of them singletons. The sequenced sample was PBMCs or T cells enriched from blood (not recorded which). Every receptor here comes from a woman aged 60-75 years who had recovered from COVID-19.

This clone has a handful of counts. The chain employs TRBV5-1 and TRBJ2-1, with 11 bases aligning to TRBD2. CDR1 is SGHRS, CDR2 YFSETQ, per germline. Trimming took 0 bases from V and 1 from J; bases not matched to a gene: 3. The CDR3 has 17 amino acids. The CDR3 loop is CASSLGGTSGSYNEQFF. The CDR3 bases are TGCGCCAGCAGCTTGGGTGGGACTAGCGGTTCCTACAATGAGCAGTTCTTC.

The rearrangement joins TRBV5-5 to TRBJ1-1; D remains ambiguous. Trimming took off 4 bases at V and 5 bases at J, with 21 bases between the two ends. This CDR3 has 16 residues. Germline CDR1 SGHKS, CDR2 YYEKEE (reference sequence). CDR3 DNA: TGTGCCAGCAGCGTCAACGGGAGGGAGTTGGGAACTGAAGCTTTCTTT. Translating gives CASSVNGRELGTEAFF.

V gene TRBV10-3 combines with J gene TRBJ1-1; no firm D call. V was clipped by 6 bases and J by 3 bases, with 8 bases between them. CDR1 is ENHRY and CDR2 is SYGVKD in the germline V gene. The length of the CDR3 is 12 residues. The CDR3 nucleotides are TGTGCCATCAGCCCCAGTGACACTGAAGCTTTCTTT. Amino acid sequence: CAISPSDTEAFF.

The rearrangement uses TRBV2 and TRBJ2-3; TRBD2 aligns across 9 bases. Losses at the gene ends were 6 bases for V and 2 bases for J; bases not matched to a gene: 6. The CDR3 is 15 amino acids. CDR1 is SNHLY and CDR2 is FYNNEI in the germline V gene. CDR3 loop: CASRPGLALTDTQYF. The CDR3 DNA sequence: TGTGCCAGCAGGCCGGGACTAGCCCTCACAGATACGCAGTATTTT.